This TCR beta chain was identified in a study of blood T cells in healthy people across ages. V gave up 5 bases and J gave up 0 bases; unmatched junction bases: 8. CDR3 size: 16 residues. Germline values: CDR1 SGHTA, CDR2 FQGNSA. A second PCR, run for roughly 7 to 11 cycles, used a sample-barcoded 5' primer plus a J-beta primer mix. Every molecule of cDNA carried a tag from a template-switch adaptor with 12 random nucleotides. TCRdb reprocessed the 5' RACE reads via MiXCR and lists one record per CDR3 protein. The profile covers over 500,000 distinct CDR3 sequences, with more than 45% appearing a single time and roughly 13% taken by the ten largest.

This clonotype was obtained from a woman older than 75 in good health. Sequencing was carried out using blood. This chain connects TRBV7-2 to TRBJ1-1; 8 positions match TRBD1. CDR3 coding DNA: TGTGCCAGCAGCCCTCACAGGGGGGGGTTGAACACTGAAGCTTTCTTT. Translated, it gives CASSPHRGGLNTEAFF. The full variable domain, with the rest looked up from reference TRBV7-2 and TRBJ1-1, is GAGVSQSPSNKVTEKGKDVELRCDPISGHTALYWYRQSLGQGLEFLIYFQGNSAPDKSGLPSDRFSAERTGGSVSTLTIQRTQQEDSAVYLCASSPHRGGLNTEAFFGQGTRLTVV.